This entry is about one T cell receptor (beta chain). Its antigen remains unidentified. V lost 3 bases and J lost 0, with 15 bases in between. The CDR3 covers 17 residues. Germline V gives CDR1 KGHSH, CDR2 LQKENI. This entry comes from a study of early T cells in non-severe SARS-CoV-2 infection. Study as a whole: Sequenced material consisted of bulk RNA (from unsorted whole blood), and chains were unpaired.

Findings of the study overall: Using VDJdb, the matching emphasized anti-spike CD8 responses while missing private and CD4 specificities.

Individual cDNA molecules received unique molecular identifiers. TCRdb processed the 5' RACE reads anew with MiXCR; each CDR3 protein has one entry. The repertoire has tens of thousands of distinct CDR3 sequences, around 10% of them found once; the top ten carry 2.9%. The starting material was whole blood, obtained at baseline. The chain is built from TRBV18 and TRBJ2-1; weak D call: TRBD2 (5 bases). The TCR was taken from an adult who was a healthcare worker with PCR-confirmed SARS-CoV-2 infection or an uninfected control (not recorded which). The CDR3 here is CASSPPALGSSYNEQFF. The CDR3 nucleotides are TGTGCCAGCTCACCCCCGGCTCTAGGGAGCTCCTACAATGAGCAGTTCTTC.